This T cell receptor beta chain was retrieved from a study of blood T cell repertoires in COVID-19. Looking at the study overall: Material from acute and convalescent COVID-19 was sourced from the United States, Italy and Spain.

The CDR3 length is 13 residues. Trimming shortened V by 3 bases and J by 3 bases, and 5 bases separated the two germline ends. Germline V lookup: CDR1 WNHNN, CDR2 SYGVQD (reference sequence). During active infection, Seattle patients enrolled and were then monitored through disease. Under the authors' procedure: From reference gene primer amplification, estimates of nucleated cell counts were derived. Profiling relied on immunoSEQ multiplex PCR, and the TCRdb table lists in-frame clones only, not all of them. D and trimming come from the DNA, and the V and J calls and clone size come from that table. This sample yields 200,000 to 250,000 clones, of which around nine tenths are seen a single time; over 0.65% belongs to the top ten.

Sequenced material: peripheral blood. The source of this sequence is a man under 40 with COVID-19, enrolled during active disease. The J gene is TRBJ2-2, the V gene TRBV10-1; D is unresolved. The CDR3 is CASSDPDTGELFF. In DNA form, the CDR3 reads TGCGCCAGCAGTGACCCGGACACCGGGGAGCTGTTTTTT.